The 19 T cell receptor beta chains below were found in one sample sequenced in a study of blood T cell repertoires in COVID-19. Here immunoSEQ multiplex PCR was the method, and the copy in TCRdb shows in-frame clones only, minus some. The sample holds 450,000 to 500,000 clones, 70% to 90% seen once. Sequences were obtained from peripheral blood. The receptors here all came from a human donor in a cohort sampled during active COVID-19.

This chain uses TRBV3-1 (or the pseudogene TRBV3-2) with TRBJ1-2, with 9 bases aligning to TRBD1. J lost 8 bases, V lost 5 bases, and 9 bases had no gene match. This CDR3 is 14 amino acids long. Per the germline V gene, CDR1 is LGHDT and CDR2 is YNNKEL (reference sequence). CDR3 region: CASSYSGQGSGYTF. Written as DNA, the CDR3 is TGTGCCAGCAGCTACTCGGGACAGGGTTCGGGCTACACCTTC.

CDR3 DNA: TGTGCCAGCAGTCTTCGGGGGGCTAACACCGGGGAGCTGTTTTTT. This encodes CASSLRGANTGELFF. The V call is TRBV27, the J call TRBJ2-2, with D maybe TRBD2 (7 bases). The CDR3 runs 15 residues. The V and J ends lost 5 bases and 2 bases respectively, with 12 bases between them. Per germline, CDR1 MNHEY and CDR2 SMNVEV (reference sequence).

The chain combines TRBV4-3 with TRBJ2-7, with 8 bases that match TRBD1. This CDR3 region has 16 residues. Per germline, CDR1 LGHNA and CDR2 YSLEER. The V segment lost 0 bases and the J segment 1 base; nucleotides outside the gene matches: 5. CDR3 nucleotide sequence: TGCGCCAGCAGCCAAGATCAGGGACAGGTATCCTACGAGCAGTACTTC. Translated, it gives CASSQDQGQVSYEQYF.

V and J are TRBV2 and TRBJ2-7; 7 bases match TRBD2. This CDR3 comprises 14 residues. The germline V gene encodes CDR1 SNHLY and CDR2 FYNNEI. J was trimmed by 2 bases and V by 8 bases; bases with no gene match: 9. The CDR3 bases are TGTGCCAGCCTCCCTAGCGGTATGACCTACGAGCAGTACTTC. It codes for CASLPSGMTYEQYF. Together with reference TRBV2 and TRBJ2-7, the CDR3 gives the full variable domain: EPEVTQTPSHQVTQMGQEVILRCVPISNHLYFYWYRQILGQKVEFLVSFYNNEISEKSEIFDDQFSVERPDGSNFTLKIRSTKLEDSAMYFCASLPSGMTYEQYFGPGTRLTVT.

V is TRBV28 and J is TRBJ1-1; weak D call: TRBD1 (5 bases). Trimming left V 6 bases short and J 0 bases short, with 14 bases between. This CDR3 has 15 amino acids. Per germline, CDR1 MDHEN and CDR2 SYDVKM. The chain's CDR3 is CASSITDRLNTEAFF. CDR3 sequence (DNA): TGTGCCAGCAGCATAACTGACAGACTGAACACTGAAGCTTTCTTT.

The rearrangement uses TRBV19 and TRBJ2-7; 10 bases match TRBD1. Germline loops: CDR1 LNHDA, CDR2 SQIVND (reference sequence). Trimming removed 10 bases from V and 6 bases from J; junction bases left unmatched: 18. This CDR3 has 16 residues. The DNA for the CDR3 is TGTGCCACGAGCCCCCTCACGGGACAGGGGATTAGCGAGCAGTACTTC. It encodes CATSPLTGQGISEQYF.

The rearrangement uses TRBV5-4 and TRBJ2-2; 8 bases map to TRBD1. V lost 1 base and J lost 0; bases outside the gene matches: 5. This CDR3 is 17 amino acids long. Germline loops: CDR1 SGHNT, CDR2 YYREEE (reference sequence). The CDR3 is CASSLRQGPTNTGELFF. CDR3 DNA sequence: TGTGCCAGCAGCTTGCGACAGGGGCCTACGAACACCGGGGAGCTGTTTTTT.

The chain employs TRBV6-5 and TRBJ2-7; a weak D match, TRBD1 (6 bases). Germline V CDR1 and CDR2: MNHEY, SVGAGI. The germline V and J ends were trimmed by 6 bases and 11 bases, with 23 bases remaining between them. The CDR3 covers 14 residues. The DNA for the CDR3 is TGTGCCAGCAGATTAATCTTCTCCGGGACAACTGAGTACTTC. Its translation: CASRLIFSGTTEYF.

A note on this clone: Other DNA sequences in the sample encode the same CDR3. The chain joins TRBV11-2 to TRBJ2-7, with 12 nucleotides matching TRBD2. The CDR3 spans 15 residues. V shed 5 bases, J shed 2 bases, and the junction held 4 bases outside the gene matches. Germline V lookup: CDR1 SGHAT, CDR2 FQNNGV. Written as DNA, the CDR3 is TGTGCCAGCAGCCCAGGACTAGCGGGACCCTACGAGCAGTACTTC. Its translation is CASSPGLAGPYEQYF.

The rearrangement uses TRBV7-4 and TRBJ1-1; perhaps TRBD1 as D (6 bases). Germline assignment: CDR1 SGHVT and CDR2 SQSDAQ. The CDR3 length is 13 residues. V was pared by 6 bases and J by 7 bases, with 15 bases between. CDR3 loop: CASRRGGNLEAFF. DNA for the CDR3: TGTGCCAGCAGAAGGGGGGGTAATCTTGAAGCTTTCTTT.

The chain combines TRBV5-5 with TRBJ1-2; 9 bases map to TRBD1. The junction had 12 bases not matched to a gene; V was cut back by 2 bases and J by 4 bases. The CDR3 is 17 residues long. Germline assignment: CDR1 SGHKS and CDR2 YYEKEE (reference sequence). CDR3 residues: CASSFMSGQGSSYGYTF. The DNA of the CDR3 is TGTGCCAGCAGCTTTATGTCGGGACAGGGTAGTTCCTATGGCTACACCTTC.

This clone appeared once. The chain has TRBV18 and TRBJ1-3; 8 positions agree with TRBD1. The germline CDR1 and CDR2 sequences are KGHSH and LQKENI. V lost 5 bases to trimming and J lost 6 bases; unmatched junction nucleotides: 3. The CDR3 contains 13 residues. The CDR3 nucleotides are TGTGCCAGCTCAAAGACAGGGGAAAACACCATATATTTT. Encoded protein: CASSKTGENTIYF. Variable domain in full (rest from reference TRBV18 and TRBJ1-3): NAGVMQNPRHLVRRRGQEARLRCSPMKGHSHVYWYRQLPEEGLKFMVYLQKENIIDESGMPKERFSAEFPKEGPSILRIQQVVRGDSAAYFCASSKTGENTIYFGEGSWLTVV.

The chain couples TRBV18 to TRBJ1-6; D unresolved. Germline CDR1 reads KGHSH; CDR2 reads LQKENI. The V end was cut by 3 bases, the J end by 9 bases, with 18 bases between. The CDR3 contains 16 residues. The CDR3 sequence: CASSPGANGAGSPLHF. The CDR3 nucleotides read TGTGCCAGCTCACCCGGAGCCAATGGAGCTGGTTCACCCCTCCACTTT.

The CDR3 DNA is TGTGCCAGCAGCTGGGGGCTAGCGGGAGCCTCCTACAATGAGCAGTTCTTC. It encodes CASSWGLAGASYNEQFF. This chain uses TRBV7-3 with TRBJ2-1; 10 bases line up with TRBD2. Unmatched junction bases numbered 6, after V lost 4 bases and J lost 0 bases. The CDR3 length is 17 residues. The germline gives CDR1 SGHTA, CDR2 FQGTGA.

This chain uses TRBV5-4 with TRBJ2-7, with 10 bases matching TRBD2. The length of the CDR3 is 16 residues. Germline V gives CDR1 SGHNT, CDR2 YYREEE (reference sequence). V lost 4 bases to trimming and J lost 3 bases; unmatched junction nucleotides: 10. The CDR3 coding sequence is TGTGCCAGCAGCCAAACTAGCGGGGCTTATAACTACGAGCAGTACTTC. Translation: CASSQTSGAYNYEQYF.

V usage is TRBV25-1 and J usage is TRBJ1-2; tentatively, D is TRBD1 (6 bases). The CDR3 is 13 residues long. The germline V and J ends were trimmed by 7 bases and 2 bases, with 11 bases remaining between them. Germline lookup yields CDR1 MGHDK and CDR2 SYGVNS. The CDR3 loop reads CASTFGQNYGYTF. In DNA form, the CDR3 reads TGTGCCAGCACCTTCGGACAGAACTATGGCTACACCTTC.

This chain joins TRBV2 and TRBJ2-1; the match to TRBD1 covers 9 bases. The CDR3 contains 15 residues. CDR1 is SNHLY, CDR2 FYNNEI, per germline. Unmatched junction bases numbered 9, after V lost 6 bases and J lost 6 bases. CDR3: CASSVGQGYLNEQFF. As DNA, the CDR3 is TGTGCCAGCAGCGTGGGACAGGGCTACCTCAATGAGCAGTTCTTC.

The gene calls are TRBV4-2 and TRBJ2-5; a possible D gene is TRBD2 (5 bases). The CDR3 runs to 17 residues. The V end was cut by 4 bases, the J end by 5 bases, with 23 bases between. Germline loops: CDR1 LGHNA, CDR2 YNFKEQ. The chain's CDR3 is CASSLSAGSQQLETQYF. CDR3 sequence (DNA): TGTGCCAGCAGCCTTTCTGCTGGGAGCCAACAGCTCGAGACCCAGTACTTC.

The chain recombines TRBV25-1 with TRBJ2-2; no firm D call. The CDR3 has 16 amino acids. CDR1 and CDR2 from the germline V gene are MGHDK and SYGVNS. Trimming stripped 3 bases from V and 1 base from J, with 12 bases between. The CDR3 region has the DNA TGTGCCAGCAGTGACCCCCCATCATTGAACACCGGGGAGCTGTTTTTT. Translating gives CASSDPPSLNTGELFF.